One and the same sample provided the 7 T cell receptor beta chains below, sequenced in a study of preoperative IRX-2 immunotherapy in early breast cancer. The treatment was: preoperative locoregional IRX-2 cytokine immunotherapy. The data were produced by immunoSEQ multiplex PCR, yet TCRdb's version contains in-frame clones alone and is incomplete. The data show 40,000 to 45,000 clones, about 72% seen once. This specimen was tumor tissue, taken after IRX-2 immunotherapy. These receptors were collected from a human donor with breast cancer.

The chain is built from TRBV28 and TRBJ2-3; D remains unclear. The CDR3 covers 15 residues. From germline, CDR1 is MDHEN and CDR2 SYDVKM. Trimming removed 4 bases from V and 2 bases from J, with 13 bases in between. The CDR3 region is CASSSAERYTDTQYF. CDR3 in DNA: TGTGCCAGCAGTTCCGCCGAGAGGTACACAGATACGCAGTATTTT.

The V and J genes are TRBV30 and TRBJ2-5; D call uncertain. Germline values: CDR1 GTSNPN, CDR2 SVGIG (reference sequence). V lost 4 bases and J lost 2, with 14 bases in between. This CDR3 is built from 14 residues. CDR3 amino acids: CAWIGSASQETQYF. The CDR3 nucleotides read TGTGCCTGGATTGGCAGCGCATCACAAGAGACCCAGTACTTC.

The genes are TRBV7-4 and TRBJ1-1; unclear D gene. This CDR3 is 13 amino acids long. Germline V CDR1 and CDR2: SGHVT, SQSDAQ. The germline V and J ends were trimmed by 5 bases and 7 bases, with 14 bases remaining between them. This CDR3 is CASSPYGGSEAFF. CDR3 coding DNA: TGTGCCAGCAGCCCCTACGGCGGAAGTGAAGCTTTCTTT. Combining the CDR3 with reference TRBV7-4 and TRBJ1-1 gives the whole variable domain GAGVSQSPRYKVAKRGRDVALRCDSISGHVTLYWYRQTLGQGSEVLTYSQSDAQRDKSGRPSGRFSAERPERSVSTLKIQRTEQGDSAVYLCASSPYGGSEAFFGQGTRLTVV.

J is TRBJ2-1 and V is TRBV6-8, with D possibly matching TRBD1 (5 bases). This CDR3 is 13 amino acids long. Between the trimmed V and J ends, which lost 5 bases and 3 bases, there was a span of 8 bases. The germline CDR1 and CDR2 sequences are MNHGY and SAAAGT. The CDR3 sequence is CASSGDSYNEQFF. In nucleotides, the CDR3 is TGTGCCAGCAGTGGAGACAGCTACAATGAGCAGTTCTTC.

As DNA, the CDR3 is TGCGCCAGCAGTCCCGCCGGAACGGGAAACACCATATATTTT. Its protein is CASSPAGTGNTIYF. This sequence joins TRBV5-1 and TRBJ1-3; no clear D. Germline V lookup: CDR1 SGHRS, CDR2 YFSETQ. Trimming pared 5 bases from V and 4 bases from J, leaving 13 bases between. The CDR3 consists of 14 residues.

The chain recombines TRBV6-8 with TRBJ1-2, with D possibly matching TRBD1 (5 bases). The V end lost 2 bases, the J end lost 4 bases, and 14 bases lay between the germline ends. The CDR3 length is 15 residues. Germline lookup yields CDR1 MNHGY and CDR2 SAAAGT. The CDR3 reads CASSYEGVRFYGYTF. CDR3 nucleotide sequence: TGTGCCAGCAGTTACGAAGGGGTTCGCTTCTATGGCTACACCTTC.

This sequence joins TRBV19 and TRBJ2-7; 9 bases agree with TRBD1. Germline values: CDR1 LNHDA, CDR2 SQIVND (reference sequence). V shed 4 bases and J 2 bases; nucleotides not matched to a gene: 6. CDR3 length equals 15 residues. CDR3 amino acids: CASSNTGTGTYEQYF. CDR3 nucleotide sequence: TGTGCCAGTAGTAATACCGGGACAGGGACCTACGAGCAGTACTTC.